This T cell receptor beta chain was captured by sequencing in a study of graft-versus-host responses after intestinal transplantation. Overall study findings and caveats: Early post-transplant HvG declines showed an association with peak circulating GvH clone levels.

This clone is a singleton in its sample. Its antigen is unknown. Data came from immunoSEQ multiplex PCR; TCRdb stores just in-frame clones and leaves some out. The sample lists around 90,000 clones; 80% to 95% were seen once. The length of the CDR3 is 16 residues. CDR1 is MNHEY, CDR2 SVGAGI, per germline. Trimming left V 4 bases short and J 3 bases short, with 16 bases between. The TCR sequence derives from a human donor who was the organ donor for an intestinal transplant. This rearrangement joins TRBV6-5 to TRBJ2-1; D unresolved. Sequences were derived from unstimulated CD8+ T cells sorted from spleen or lymph node cells, sampled before transplant. CDR3 region: CASSSFRVSIYNEQFF. As DNA, the CDR3 is TGTGCCAGCAGTTCCTTCCGGGTATCCATCTACAATGAGCAGTTCTTC.